Below are 16 T cell receptor beta chains sequenced from a single sample in a study of T cell repertoires in cytomegalovirus infection. TCRdb reanalysed the reads using MiXCR and keeps one entry per CDR3 protein. The sample has a few hundred thousand distinct CDR3 sequences, roughly an eighth seen once; the top ten hold 8.5% to 10%. The sample taken for sequencing was PBMCs. Receptors originate from a human donor in good health (CMV status not recorded). Some clones in this sample may be carry-over from other donors' samples.

The genes are TRBV2 and TRBJ2-2, with 12 positions matching TRBD2. CDR1 and CDR2 from the germline V gene are SNHLY and FYNNEI. V was clipped by 8 bases and J by 6 bases; unmatched bases: 7. The CDR3 totals 15 residues. In DNA, the CDR3 is TGTGCCAGCTCCAGACTAGCGGGAGACGCCGGGGAGCTGTTTTTT. The encoded protein is CASSRLAGDAGELFF. The complete variable domain, with remaining parts taken from reference TRBV2 and TRBJ2-2, reads EPEVTQTPSHQVTQMGQEVILRCVPISNHLYFYWYRQILGQKVEFLVSFYNNEISEKSEIFDDQFSVERPDGSNFTLKIRSTKLEDSAMYFCASSRLAGDAGELFFGEGSRLTVL.

This clonotype showed up just a few times. The V and J genes are TRBV18 and TRBJ2-1; TRBD2 might be the D (5 bases). Germline V lookup: CDR1 KGHSH, CDR2 LQKENI. The V end was cut by 5 bases, the J end by 4 bases, with 15 bases between. The CDR3 spans 15 residues. CDR3 sequence: CASSSGNPSYNEQFF. CDR3 in DNA: TGTGCCAGCTCATCGGGGAACCCAAGTTACAATGAGCAGTTCTTC. Full variable domain (rest looked up from reference TRBV18 and TRBJ2-1): NAGVMQNPRHLVRRRGQEARLRCSPMKGHSHVYWYRQLPEEGLKFMVYLQKENIIDESGMPKERFSAEFPKEGPSILRIQQVVRGDSAAYFCASSSGNPSYNEQFFGPGTRLTVL.

DNA of the CDR3: TGTGCCAGCTATGACAGGGAGCAAGAGACCCAGTACTTC. Residues: CASYDREQETQYF. The genes are TRBV7-9 and TRBJ2-5, with 7 bases fitting TRBD1. The CDR3 has 13 residues. Germline V gene sequence: CDR1 SEHNR, CDR2 FQNEAQ (reference sequence). The V and J ends lost 8 bases and 2 bases, in that order; junction bases with no gene match: 5.

The chain carries TRBV29-1 and TRBJ1-1; no reliable D call. V shed 1 base and J shed 3 bases, with 12 bases lying between them. CDR3 length: 14 amino acids. Germline lookup yields CDR1 SQVTM and CDR2 ANQGSEA. The CDR3 DNA is TGCAGCGTTGAAGCAGGAGGGTGGGACACTGAAGCTTTCTTT. Translation gives CSVEAGGWDTEAFF.

This clonotype was seen ten or more times. The CDR3 DNA reads as TGTGCCAGCAGCACTAGCACCGCCGGGGAGCTGTTTTTT. This sequence encodes CASSTSTAGELFF. The chain recombines TRBV7-3 with TRBJ2-2; D is perhaps TRBD2 (6 bases). The germline V and J ends were trimmed by 5 bases and 6 bases, with 10 bases remaining between them. Germline V lookup: CDR1 SGHTA, CDR2 FQGTGA. CDR3 length: 13 amino acids. Combining the CDR3 with reference TRBV7-3 and TRBJ2-2 gives the whole variable domain GAGVSQTPSNKVTEKGKYVELRCDPISGHTALYWYRQSLGQGPEFLIYFQGTGAADDSGLPNDRFFAVRPEGSVSTLKIQRTERGDSAVYLCASSTSTAGELFFGEGSRLTVL.

This clonotype was seen many times. This chain links TRBV6-2 or TRBV6-3 with TRBJ2-7, with 8 bases aligning to TRBD2. With 7 bases clipped from V and 0 bases from J, the junction kept 8 bases outside the gene matches. CDR3 size: 15 residues. Germline assignment: CDR1 MNHEY and CDR2 SVGEGT. This chain's CDR3 is CASKSWREVSYEQYF. The DNA for the CDR3 is TGTGCCAGCAAATCGTGGCGGGAGGTCTCCTACGAGCAGTACTTC.

The table lists this clonotype with many counts. The chain couples TRBV7-8 to TRBJ2-1; D possibly corresponds to TRBD2 (5 bases). The V end was cut by 1 base, the J end by 4 bases, with 17 bases between. CDR1 and CDR2 (germline): SGHVS, FQNEAQ. The CDR3 is made up of 17 amino acids. CDR3 in amino acids: CASSLVGSRGPYNEQFF. The CDR3 DNA is TGTGCCAGCAGCTTAGTTGGTTCTCGGGGTCCTTACAATGAGCAGTTCTTC. The full variable domain, its missing parts supplied by reference TRBV7-8 and TRBJ2-1, is GAGVSQSPRYKVAKRGQDVALRCDPISGHVSLFWYQQALGQGPEFLTYFQNEAQLDKSGLPSDRFFAERPEGSVSTLKIQRTQQEDSAVYLCASSLVGSRGPYNEQFFGPGTRLTVL.

This chain connects TRBV7-9 to TRBJ2-7, with 7 bases identical to TRBD1. The CDR3 is 14 amino acids. Trimming at V came to 5 bases and at J to 5 bases, leaving 9 bases not matched to a gene. CDR1 is SEHNR, CDR2 FQNEAQ, per germline (reference sequence). The CDR3 reads CASSLGTAIDEQYF. CDR3 in DNA: TGTGCCAGCAGCCTCGGGACAGCTATCGACGAGCAGTACTTC.

Comment on this clonotype: A much larger clone lies a single base off, so this may be a read error. The chain has TRBV12-3 or TRBV12-4 and TRBJ2-1; TRBD1 matches at 9 bases. The CDR3 length is 15 residues. The CDR3 nucleotides read TGTGCCAGCAGTCGGACAGGGGAAAGCTACAATGAGCAGATCTTC. Translated, it gives CASSRTGESYNEQIF.

At least ten counts were recorded for this clonotype. The genes are TRBV7-2 and TRBJ2-1; TRBD1 matches at 7 bases. Trimming removed 2 bases from V and 9 bases from J; junction bases left unmatched: 4. Germline CDR1 and CDR2: SGHTA and FQGNSA. The CDR3 spans 13 residues. The CDR3 nucleotides read TGTGCCAGCAGCTTATCCCCAGGGGGTGAGCAGTTCTTC. It encodes CASSLSPGGEQFF.

This clonotype was detected ten times or more. The chain combines TRBV7-2 with TRBJ2-2; D could derive from TRBD1 or TRBD2 (5 bases each). This CDR3 contains 12 residues. Per the germline V gene, CDR1 is SGHTA and CDR2 is FQGNSA. V lost 3 bases to trimming and J lost 16 bases, with 15 bases between them. The CDR3 nucleotides are TGTGCCAGCAGCTTCGGGGCCCAGAAGACGTTTTTT. Translated: CASSFGAQKTFF.

The rearrangement links TRBV20-1 to TRBJ1-2; 12 bases are a match to TRBD1. This CDR3 has 16 amino acids. Per the germline V gene, CDR1 is DFQATT and CDR2 is SNEGSKA (reference sequence). Losses at the gene ends were 3 bases for V and 3 bases for J; bases not matched to a gene: 8. CDR3 sequence: CSASPGTGGADYGYTF. CDR3 DNA: TGCAGTGCTAGTCCCGGGACAGGGGGCGCAGACTATGGCTACACCTTC.

The chain combines TRBV9 with TRBJ2-2; D not certain. Germline CDR1 and CDR2: SGDLS and YYNGEE. This CDR3 region has 14 residues. Trimming left V 1 base short and J 5 bases short, with 9 bases between. The chain's CDR3 is CASSVSVGTGELFF. CDR3 nucleotide sequence: TGTGCCAGCAGCGTATCAGTGGGGACCGGGGAGCTGTTTTTT. Full variable domain (outside the CDR3, taken from reference TRBV9 and TRBJ2-2): DSGVTQTPKHLITATGQRVTLRCSPRSGDLSVYWYQQSLDQGLQFLIQYYNGEERAKGNILERFSAQQFPDLHSELNLSSLELGDSALYFCASSVSVGTGELFFGEGSRLTVL.

The chain employs TRBV10-3 and TRBJ2-3; tentative D call: TRBD2 (6 bases). Germline V gene data show CDR1 as ENHRY and CDR2 as SYGVKD. The CDR3 is made up of 17 amino acids. Deletions cut 5 bases from V and 1 base from J, with 19 bases between. The CDR3 DNA reads as TGTGCCATCAGTCCCCTGGCCGGGACTCGACGCACAGATACGCAGTATTTT. This encodes CAISPLAGTRRTDTQYF.

The CDR3 reads CSARPLKFTGELFF. The DNA of the CDR3 is TGCAGTGCTAGGCCTCTAAAGTTCACCGGGGAGCTGTTTTTT. The chain couples TRBV20-1 to TRBJ2-2, with D unresolved. Trimming removed 3 bases at V and 4 bases at J, with 12 bases between. The germline V gene encodes CDR1 DFQATT and CDR2 SNEGSKA (reference sequence). This CDR3 comprises 14 residues.

This clonotype was picked up many times. The CDR3 protein is CASSGQEYGYTF. The DNA of the CDR3 is TGTGCCAGCTCGGGACAGGAATATGGCTACACCTTC. This chain connects TRBV18 to TRBJ1-2, with 8 nucleotides matching TRBD1. Trimming cost V 6 bases and J 5 bases; bases outside gene matches: 2. The germline CDR1 and CDR2 sequences are KGHSH and LQKENI. The length of the CDR3 is 12 residues.